This TCR beta chain came from a study of cytomegalovirus exposure and HLA in healthy donors. Points from the study as a whole: The authors later linked a missense DCLRE1C variant to TCR beta V- and J-gene trimming. Per a prior analysis, the majority of TCR beta V segments were productive roughly 90% or roughly 30% of the time. Judged likely to be a sequencing artifact was a cluster of highly shared sequence variants.

The sample holds a few counts of this clone. Its antigen is undetermined. The CDR3 has 13 residues. Germline V gene data show CDR1 as SEHNR and CDR2 as FQNEAQ (reference sequence). After removal of 5 bases from V and 11 bases from J, the junction contained 11 bases not matched to a gene. The PCR contained 60 Vbeta and 13 Jbeta primers. Data came from immunoSEQ multiplex PCR; TCRdb stores just in-frame clones and leaves some out. Of 85,000 to 130,000 clones in the sample, about two thirds were seen once. The chain couples TRBV7-9 to TRBJ2-7; 8 positions match TRBD1. The origin of this receptor is a boy aged 5-17 years in good health and CMV-seronegative. The sample comprised PBMCs. The CDR3 loop is CASSPDRDEEEYF. The CDR3 DNA is TGTGCCAGCAGCCCGGACAGGGACGAGGAGGAGTACTTC.